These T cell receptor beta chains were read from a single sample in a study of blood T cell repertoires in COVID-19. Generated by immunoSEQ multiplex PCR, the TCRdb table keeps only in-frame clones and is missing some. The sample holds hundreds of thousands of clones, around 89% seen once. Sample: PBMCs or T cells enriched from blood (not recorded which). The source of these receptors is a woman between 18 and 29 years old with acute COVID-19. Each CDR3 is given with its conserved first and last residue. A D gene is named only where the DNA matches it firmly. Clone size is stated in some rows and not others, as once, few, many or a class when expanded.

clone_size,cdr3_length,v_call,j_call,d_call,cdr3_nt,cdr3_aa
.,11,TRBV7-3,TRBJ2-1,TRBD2,TGTGCCAGCAGCGCGGGGGGTGAGCAGTTCTTC,CASSAGGEQFF
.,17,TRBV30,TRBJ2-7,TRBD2,TGTGCCTGGAGTGTACTAGCGGGGACCCTTTTCTCCTACGAGCAGTACTTC,CAWSVLAGTLFSYEQYF
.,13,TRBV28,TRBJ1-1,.,TGTGCCAGCAGCCCAGGTTCGTTGGAGGTAGCTTTCTTT,CASSPGSLEVAFF
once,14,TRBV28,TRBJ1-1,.,TGTGCCAGCAGTGGCACAGGGAGCCGGGCTGAAGCTTTCTTT,CASSGTGSRAEAFF
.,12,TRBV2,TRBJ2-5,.,TGTGCCAGCAGTGAATCCCGAGAGACCCAGTACTTC,CASSESRETQYF
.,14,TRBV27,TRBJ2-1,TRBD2,TGTGCCAGCAGGGATAGCGGGTACTACAATGAGCAGTTCTTC,CASRDSGYYNEQFF
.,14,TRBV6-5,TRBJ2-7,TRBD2,TGTGCCAGCAGTTTGGGACTAGCGGATTACGAGCAGTACTTC,CASSLGLADYEQYF
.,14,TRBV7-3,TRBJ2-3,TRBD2,TGTGCCAGCAGCTGGGCGGGAGGGTCAGATACGCAGTATTTT,CASSWAGGSDTQYF
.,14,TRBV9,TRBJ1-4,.,TGTGCCAGCAGCGAAGGACAGCCGATGGAAAAACTGTTTTTT,CASSEGQPMEKLFF
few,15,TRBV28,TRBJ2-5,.,TGTGCCAGCAGCTTAATGGGGGGATTCCAAGAGACCCAGTACTTC,CASSLMGGFQETQYF
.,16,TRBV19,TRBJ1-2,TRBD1,TGTGCCAGTAGCCCGAACGACAGGGGTTTTGGCTATGGCTACACCTTC,CASSPNDRGFGYGYTF
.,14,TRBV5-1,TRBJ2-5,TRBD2,TGCGCCAGCAGCTCGGGGGGGTCAGGAGAGACCCAGTACTTC,CASSSGGSGETQYF
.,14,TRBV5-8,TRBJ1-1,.,TGTGCCAGCAGCTTGGGGAAGCGAGGCACTGAAGCTTTCTTT,CASSLGKRGTEAFF
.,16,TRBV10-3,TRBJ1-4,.,TGTGCCATCAGTGAGTCGGAAGGCAGGGGAAATGAAAAACTGTTTTTT,CAISESEGRGNEKLFF
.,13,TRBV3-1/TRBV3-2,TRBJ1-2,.,TGTGCCAGCAGGGCGGGACCCAACTATGGCTACACCTTC,CASRAGPNYGYTF
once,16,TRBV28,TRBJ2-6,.,TGTGCCAGCAGTTTATGGGCGGGCGAAGGGGCCAACGTCCTGACTTTC,CASSLWAGEGANVLTF
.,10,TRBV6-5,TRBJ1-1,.,TGTGCCAGCGACGGGACTGAAGCTTTCTTT,CASDGTEAFF
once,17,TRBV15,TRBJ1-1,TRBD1,TGTGCCACCAGCAGAGGTGAACAGGGGTCAGTTAACACTGAAGCTTTCTTT,CATSRGEQGSVNTEAFF
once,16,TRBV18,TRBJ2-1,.,TGTGCCAGCTCACCCCTGAGCTTAACAGGGAGCGGTGAGCAGTTCTTC,CASSPLSLTGSGEQFF
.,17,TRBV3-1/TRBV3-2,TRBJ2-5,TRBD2,TGTGCCAGCAGCCCGCCTTTCCTACTAGCGGATGAAGAGACCCAGTACTTC,CASSPPFLLADEETQYF
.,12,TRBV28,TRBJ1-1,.,TGTGCCAGCAGTTTTTCCCGTTTTGAAGCTTTCTTT,CASSFSRFEAFF
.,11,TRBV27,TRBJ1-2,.,TGTGCCGTACAGGGAAACCATGGCTACACCTTC,CAVQGNHGYTF
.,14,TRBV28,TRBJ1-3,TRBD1,TGTGCCAGCAGTTTCGGGACAGCTGGAAACACCATATATTTT,CASSFGTAGNTIYF
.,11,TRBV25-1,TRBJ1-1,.,TGTGCCAGCAGTTCAGGGTATGTTGCTTTCTTT,CASSSGYVAFF
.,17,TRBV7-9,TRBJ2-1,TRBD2,TGTGCCAGCAGCCCCCGGAGGACTAGCGGGACCAACAATGAGCAGTTCTTC,CASSPRRTSGTNNEQFF
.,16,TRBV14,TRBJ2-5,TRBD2,TGTGCCAGCAGCCCGCCACGGGGGAGGGAAGGTGAGACCCAGTACTTC,CASSPPRGREGETQYF
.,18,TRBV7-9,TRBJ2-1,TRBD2,TGTGCCAGCAGCAAATCCCCGACCGGGACTAGCGGGAGGAATGAGCAGTTCTTC,CASSKSPTGTSGRNEQFF
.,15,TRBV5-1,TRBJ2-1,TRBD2,TGCGCCAGCAGCTTCGGACTAGCGGGTTACAATGAGCAGTTCTTC,CASSFGLAGYNEQFF
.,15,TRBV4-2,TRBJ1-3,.,TGTGCCAGCAGCCCTCTAGGTTACTCTGGAAACACCATATATTTT,CASSPLGYSGNTIYF
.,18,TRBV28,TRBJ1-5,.,TGTGCCAGCAGTTTCAAAGGGGGGGCCGTCGGTAGCAATCAGCCCCAGCATTTT,CASSFKGGAVGSNQPQHF
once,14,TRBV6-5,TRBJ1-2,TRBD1,TGTGCCAGCAGTTACTCGACAGGGGGTTATGGCTACACCTTC,CASSYSTGGYGYTF
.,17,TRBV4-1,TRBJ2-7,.,TGCGCCAGCAGCCACTCCCAAGGCAGGGAGGTCGCCTACGAGCAGTACTTC,CASSHSQGREVAYEQYF
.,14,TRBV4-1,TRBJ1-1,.,TGCGCCAGCAGCCATCAAATCCCCGGGGATAAGCTTCTCTTT,CASSHQIPGDKLLF
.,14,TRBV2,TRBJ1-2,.,TGTGCCAGCAGTGCGGAGATCTTTATCTATGGCTACACCTTC,CASSAEIFIYGYTF
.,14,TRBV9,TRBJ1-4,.,TGTGCCAGCAGCGTAGCCGGGACTAATGAAAAACTGTTTTTT,CASSVAGTNEKLFF
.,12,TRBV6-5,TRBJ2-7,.,TGTGCCAGCAGGTCGGGAGCCTACGAGCAGTACTTC,CASRSGAYEQYF
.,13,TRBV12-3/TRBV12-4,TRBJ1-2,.,TGTGCCAGCAGTCCCTTTTCTAACTATGGCTACACCTTC,CASSPFSNYGYTF
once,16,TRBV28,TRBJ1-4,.,TGTGCCAGCAGTTTATCGGGGTTAGGGAGTAATGAAAAACTGTTTTTT,CASSLSGLGSNEKLFF
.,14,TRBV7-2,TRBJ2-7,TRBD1,TGTGCCAGCAGCTCGAGGGACAGCTCCTACGAGCAGTACTTC,CASSSRDSSYEQYF
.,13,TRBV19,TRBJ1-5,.,TGTGCCAGTAACTTTGATAGCAATCAGCCCCAGCATTTT,CASNFDSNQPQHF
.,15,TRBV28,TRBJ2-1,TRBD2,TGTGCCAGCAGTTTGGTGACTAGCGGATACAATGAGCAGTTCTTC,CASSLVTSGYNEQFF
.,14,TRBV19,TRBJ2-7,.,TGTGCCAGTAGTCCAGCCGGCTGGGGCGACGAGCAGTACTTC,CASSPAGWGDEQYF
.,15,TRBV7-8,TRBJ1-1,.,TGTGCCAGCAGCTTATCCGGGGGGGGGAGCTTCAAAGCTTTCTTT,CASSLSGGGSFKAFF
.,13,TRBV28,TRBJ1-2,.,TGTGCCAGCAGTATCTCCGCGGGCTATGGCTACACCTTC,CASSISAGYGYTF
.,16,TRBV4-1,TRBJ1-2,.,TGCGCCAGCAGCCAAGATAGTGCGGGAAGGAAGAAGGGCTACACCTTC,CASSQDSAGRKKGYTF
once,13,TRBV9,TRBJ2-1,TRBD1,TGTGCCAGCACCCGGGACAGCTACAATGAGCAGTTCTTC,CASTRDSYNEQFF
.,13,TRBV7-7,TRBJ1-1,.,TGTGCTAGCAGCTTAGCCTTGAACACTGAAGCTTTCTTT,CASSLALNTEAFF
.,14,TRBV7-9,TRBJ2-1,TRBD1,TGTGCCAGCAGCTCGGACAGGGGGACCTATGAGCAGTTCTTC,CASSSDRGTYEQFF
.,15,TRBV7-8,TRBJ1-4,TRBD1,TGTGCCAGCAGCTTAGACAGGGGGCTTTGGGAAAAACTGTTTTTT,CASSLDRGLWEKLFF
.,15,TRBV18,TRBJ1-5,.,TGTGCCAGCTCACCACAACAGATAAGCAATCAGCCCCAGCATTTT,CASSPQQISNQPQHF
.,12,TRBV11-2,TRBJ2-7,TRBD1,TGTGCCAGCAGCTTAGATAGAGGACAGGGGAACTTC,CASSLDRGQGNF
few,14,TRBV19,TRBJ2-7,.,TGTGCCAGCCGATTCCATCAGGAAGCCTACGAGCAGTACTTC,CASRFHQEAYEQYF
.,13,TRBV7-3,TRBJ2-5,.,TGTGCCAGCAGCTTAAACAGCCAAGAGACCCAGTACTTC,CASSLNSQETQYF
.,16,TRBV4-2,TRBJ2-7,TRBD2,TGTGCCAGCAGCCAAGAGGCTAGCGGCTTAACTTACGAGCAGTACTTC,CASSQEASGLTYEQYF
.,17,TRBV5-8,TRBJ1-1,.,TGTGCCAGCAGCTTATTCACCGTAAGAGGAGGGAACACTGAAGCTTTCTTT,CASSLFTVRGGNTEAFF
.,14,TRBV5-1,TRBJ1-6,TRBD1,TGCGCCAGCAGCACAGGACAGGCCCCTTCACCCCTCCACTTT,CASSTGQAPSPLHF
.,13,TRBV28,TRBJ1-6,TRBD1,TGTGCCAGCATTCGAACAGGGGGATCACCCCTCCACTTT,CASIRTGGSPLHF
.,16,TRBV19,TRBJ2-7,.,TGTGCCAGCCGACCCCAGGGGCAAACCACGACCTACGAGCAGTACTTC,CASRPQGQTTTYEQYF
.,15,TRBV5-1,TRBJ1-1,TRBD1,TGCGCCAGCAGCTTGGATGGTGGGGGCAGGGGGGAAGCTTTCTTT,CASSLDGGGRGEAFF
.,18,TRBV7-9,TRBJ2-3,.,TGTGCCAGCAGCTTATCTCTAATGGACTGGATTAGCACAGATACGCAGTATTTT,CASSLSLMDWISTDTQYF